This TCR beta chain came from a study of siplizumab effects on memory and regulatory T cells. To note about this clone: Antigen: not known.

This CDR3 spans 15 amino acids. The germline gives CDR1 WSHSY, CDR2 SAAADI. V lost 6 bases and J lost 5; bases outside the gene matches: 7. The study assayed around 9 x 10^4 TCR templates per sample. The data were produced by immunoSEQ multiplex PCR, yet TCRdb's version contains in-frame clones alone and is incomplete. The table has 90,000 to 110,000 clones, 92% seen once; the top ten hold under 0.75%. General study points: Left unconfirmed was the suppressive function of proliferating Tregs from siplizumab cultures. In controls, 25% to 30% of mappable alloreactive CD4+ clones were Treg-derived on average, versus about 75% with siplizumab. Siplizumab led to significantly less abundant alloreactive sequences that could be traced back to unstimulated CD4+ memory cells.

The material sequenced was Tregs sorted from blood. The genes are TRBV10-2 and TRBJ1-5; 10 bases align to TRBD1. The clonotype originates from a human donor in good health. The CDR3 sequence is CASSPPGTGDQPQHF. The CDR3 nucleotides read TGCGCCAGCAGCCCACCCGGGACAGGGGATCAGCCCCAGCATTTT.